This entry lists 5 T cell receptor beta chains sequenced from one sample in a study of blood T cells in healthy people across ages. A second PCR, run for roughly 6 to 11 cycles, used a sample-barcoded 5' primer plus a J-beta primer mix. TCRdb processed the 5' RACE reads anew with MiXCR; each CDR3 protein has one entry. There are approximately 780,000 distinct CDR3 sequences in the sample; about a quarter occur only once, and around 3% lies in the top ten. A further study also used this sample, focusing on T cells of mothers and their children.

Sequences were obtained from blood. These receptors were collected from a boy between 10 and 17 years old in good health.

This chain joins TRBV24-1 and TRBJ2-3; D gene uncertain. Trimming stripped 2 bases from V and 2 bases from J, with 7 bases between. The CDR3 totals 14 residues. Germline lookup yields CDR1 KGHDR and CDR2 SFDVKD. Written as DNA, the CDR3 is TGTGCCACCAGTGATTCGGGTTTCACAGATACGCAGTATTTT. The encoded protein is CATSDSGFTDTQYF.

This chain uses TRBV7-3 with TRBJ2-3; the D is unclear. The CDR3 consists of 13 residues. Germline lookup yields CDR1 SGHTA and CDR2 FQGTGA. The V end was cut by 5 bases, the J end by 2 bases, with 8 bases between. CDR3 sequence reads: CASSPRNTDTQYF. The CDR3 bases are TGTGCCAGCAGCCCCAGGAACACAGATACGCAGTATTTT.

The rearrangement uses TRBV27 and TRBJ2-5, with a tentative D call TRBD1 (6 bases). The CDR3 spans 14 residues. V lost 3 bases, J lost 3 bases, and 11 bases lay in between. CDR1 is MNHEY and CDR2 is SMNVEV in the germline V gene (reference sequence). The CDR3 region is CASSLIGGKETQYF. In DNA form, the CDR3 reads TGTGCCAGCAGTTTGATTGGGGGCAAAGAGACCCAGTACTTC.

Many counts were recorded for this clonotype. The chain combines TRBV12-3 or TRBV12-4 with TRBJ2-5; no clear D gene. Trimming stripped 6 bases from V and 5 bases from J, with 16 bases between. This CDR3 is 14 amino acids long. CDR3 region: CASRPGPLGETQYF. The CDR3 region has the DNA TGTGCCAGCAGGCCCGGCCCGCTGGGCGAGACCCAGTACTTC.

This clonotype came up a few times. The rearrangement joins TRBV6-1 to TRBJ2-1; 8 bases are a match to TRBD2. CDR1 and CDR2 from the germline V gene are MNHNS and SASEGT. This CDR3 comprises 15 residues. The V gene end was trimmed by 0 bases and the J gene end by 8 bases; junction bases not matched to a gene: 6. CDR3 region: CASSEAGTSSDEQFF. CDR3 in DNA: TGTGCCAGCAGTGAAGCCGGGACTAGTAGCGATGAGCAGTTCTTC.